This T cell receptor (beta chain) comes out of a study of Graves' ophthalmopathy and Graves' hyperthyroidism (dated by TCRdb to the late 2010s). Background for the entire study: Peripheral blood was collected at initial diagnosis, before any treatment. TCR beta repertoire signatures were used to distinguish Graves' ophthalmopathy from Graves' hyperthyroidism and to predict progression to ophthalmopathy. In total, 120 to 150 blood samples were TCR-sequenced: 43 ophthalmopathy, under 80 hyperthyroidism and some 17 hyperthyroidism-to-ophthalmopathy patients. To explore V-J signatures that distinguish ophthalmopathy from hyperthyroidism, a discovery set of about a hundred patients was enrolled, made up of under 50 with ophthalmopathy and some 60 with stable hyperthyroidism. The independent validation cohort included under 20 hyperthyroidism patients plus 17 patients who later progressed from hyperthyroidism to ophthalmopathy. In five or six hyperthyroidism patients, T-cell repertoires of thyroid tissue and blood were compared. Once sampling was done, hyperthyroidism patients were given methimazole at a starting dose of 30 mg daily, while ophthalmopathy patients were given high-dose intravenous methylprednisolone. The full study reports these points: Most expanded thyroid clonotypes with frequency above 0.001 were also detected in blood, suggesting blood repertoires may reflect the thyroid immune response. No statistical method was used to set the sample size in advance, and the investigators knew which group each participant was assigned to. In cross-validation, the 13-signature model distinguished ophthalmopathy from stable hyperthyroidism with 85% to 90% sensitivity and around 81% specificity, and in the test set the corresponding values were 80% and 75%. In validation, the model predicted ophthalmopathy progression with about 70% sensitivity and roughly 78% specificity; 12 predicted patients were CT-confirmed with GO in a median of 6.5 months.

For repertoire sequencing, TCR beta CDR3 regions were amplified from RNA transcripts. The first round was an RT-PCR using HTBI primers with the Qiagen OneStep RT-PCR kit, and this first round was followed by a second-round multiplex PCR, then size selection and purification. Libraries were sequenced on an Illumina HiSeq2000 using paired-end 100 bp reads. As for the original processing: Reads were processed with SOAPnuke, discarding reads with adapters, uncalled bases, mean Phred below 15, or no exact constant-primer or identifier match. High-quality paired reads were merged with COPE v1.2.5. Clonotypes were defined as unique nucleotide sequences and were aligned to IMGT TRB V, D and J references using MiTCR v1.1. Analysis was restricted to V-J combinations with a frequency above 0.0001, which covered 98% to 99.2% of repertoires. A TCR clonal expansion and chaos score per V-J combination was defined as the ratio of F50 clonal expansion to chaos observed in the TCRdist matrix. Welch's t-statistics and random forest were used to narrow the features down to around 12 V-J combinations, which were then fed into a naive Bayes classifier. Thyroid-blood repertoire similarity was quantified with the Morisita-Horn index. TCRdb reanalyzed the raw reads on its own, using fastp at Q25 for trimming and MiXCR for clone calling, and kept in-frame beta chains. Here each entry gathers all rows of one CDR3 protein and keeps the most common genes and DNA. TCRdb assigned the V and J calls; the authors' analysis was not used. The sample table contains approximately 700,000 distinct CDR3 sequences; only one count was recorded for over 40% of them. Roughly 3.5% of the sample is held by the ten biggest clonotypes.

Patients with ophthalmopathy had moderately to severely active disease, with a Clinical Activity Score of 3 or more, a NOSPECS grade of 4 or more, and a disease duration of less than 3 months. Anyone with other autoimmune diseases, uncontrolled infections, pregnancy or lactation was excluded from the study. Diagnosis was based on clinical symptoms, serum thyroxine, TRAb, thyroid ultrasound and orbital computed tomography. PBMCs were isolated from about 10 ml of fresh peripheral blood by Ficoll-Paque density gradient centrifugation. Trizol reagent was used to extract the total RNA, and its quality was then checked on an Agilent 2100 Bioanalyzer. Many counts were recorded for this clonotype. The target of this receptor is not known. Base qualities are not recorded, but no much larger clone differs from it by a single base. The source of this sequence is an adult man with Graves' ophthalmopathy. Specimen: peripheral blood.

The DNA sequence follows: TGCGCCAGCAGCCCAGGGACAGGGGTCGGCGGAAACACCATATATTTT. Translated, this gives CASSPGTGVGGNTIYF. The chain is made from TRBV5-1 and TRBJ1-3; the junction holds 10 bases that match TRBD1. Here V drops 4 bases and J drops 4 bases, and the junction holds 8 bases not matched to any gene. The CDR3 has 16 amino acids, counting the end cysteine and phenylalanine. The only DNA kept is the CDR3, 48 bases in frame from the first base. The germline V gene yields SGHRS for CDR1 and YFSETQ for CDR2.